A single sample is the source of the 2 T cell receptor beta chains below, sequenced in a study of cytomegalovirus exposure and HLA in healthy donors. The PCR used 60 Vbeta and 13 Jbeta primers. Data came from immunoSEQ multiplex PCR; TCRdb stores just in-frame clones and leaves some out. The sample has tens of thousands of clones; approximately 78% are singletons. The material sequenced was PBMCs. These receptors were taken from a male donor in good health and CMV-seropositive.

The chain links TRBV28 to TRBJ2-1; TRBD2 might be the D (6 bases). The length of the CDR3 is 16 residues. Germline V gene sequence: CDR1 MDHEN, CDR2 SYDVKM. The V and J ends lost 2 bases and 10 bases respectively, with 21 bases between them. The CDR3 nucleotides are TGTGCCAGCAGTTTAAATGCGGGGTCTGCCTTTTCGGAGCAGTTCTTC. Residues: CASSLNAGSAFSEQFF. Together with reference TRBV28 and TRBJ2-1, the CDR3 gives the full variable domain: DVKVTQSSRYLVKRTGEKVFLECVQDMDHENMFWYRQDPGLGLRLIYFSYDVKMKEKGDIPEGYSVSREKKERFSLILESASTNQTSMYLCASSLNAGSAFSEQFFGPGTRLTVL.

This sequence joins TRBV7-2 and TRBJ1-3, with D possibly being TRBD1 (5 bases). Germline V gene data show CDR1 as SGHTA and CDR2 as FQGNSA. This CDR3 region has 14 residues. V shed 5 bases and J shed 0 bases, with 8 bases lying between them. The CDR3 is CASSQQVSGNTIYF. The CDR3 nucleotides are TGTGCCAGCAGCCAACAGGTCTCTGGAAACACCATATATTTT.